These 20 T cell receptor beta chains share one sample of origin, sequenced in a study of immune evolution from preneoplasia to lung adenocarcinoma. Profiled with immunoSEQ multiplex PCR; TCRdb holds only in-frame clones, not every one. This table holds roughly 40,000 clones, under 80% found once. Input material: FFPE invasive lung adenocarcinoma tissue. The origin of the receptors is a person in their sixties or seventies with lung adenocarcinoma.

The gene calls are TRBV4-2 and TRBJ2-7; either TRBD1 or TRBD2 may supply D (5 bases each). Trimming shortened V by 4 bases and J by 5 bases, and 18 bases separated the two germline ends. CDR1 and CDR2 from the germline V gene are LGHNA and YNFKEQ. The CDR3 covers 15 residues. The CDR3 reads CASSRKGGGIHEQYF. CDR3 nucleotide sequence: TGTGCCAGCAGCCGGAAGGGTGGGGGTATCCACGAGCAGTACTTC.

This clone was seen just once. V gene TRBV30 combines with J gene TRBJ2-5; weak D call: TRBD2 (5 bases). CDR1 is GTSNPN, CDR2 SVGIG, per germline (reference sequence). This CDR3 is built from 14 residues. The V end was cut by 0 bases, the J end by 4 bases, with 12 bases between. CDR3 sequence reads: CAWSVSGRGETQYF. DNA of the CDR3: TGTGCCTGGAGTGTGAGCGGACGCGGAGAGACCCAGTACTTC.

The gene calls are TRBV2 and TRBJ2-5, with 11 bases that match TRBD2. Germline CDR1 reads SNHLY; CDR2 reads FYNNEI. V shed 2 bases, J shed 2 bases, and the junction held 7 bases outside the gene matches. The CDR3 consists of 17 residues. The CDR3 coding sequence is TGTGCCAGCAGTGAATCAGGCTTAGCGGGAGGGCAAGAGACCCAGTACTTC. As protein: CASSESGLAGGQETQYF.

V and J are TRBV7-2 and TRBJ2-5; 8 bases are shared with TRBD2. This CDR3 is 15 amino acids long. CDR1 is SGHTA and CDR2 is FQGNSA in the germline V gene. V dropped 7 bases and J dropped 5; count of bases not matched to a gene: 12. For the CDR3, the DNA is TGTGCCAGCACTCCCGGGACTAGTCGTAGTGAGACCCAGTACTTC. Translated, it gives CASTPGTSRSETQYF.

V usage is TRBV6-5 and J usage is TRBJ1-1; no reliable D call. The CDR3 runs 13 residues. Between the trimmed V and J ends, which lost 2 bases and 5 bases, there was a span of 9 bases. Germline V lookup: CDR1 MNHEY, CDR2 SVGAGI. CDR3 nucleotide sequence: TGTGCCAGCAGTTACCGCAGGAGGACTGAAGCTTTCTTT. This gives the protein CASSYRRRTEAFF.

V gene TRBV6-5 combines with J gene TRBJ2-2; D perhaps matches TRBD2 (7 bases). This CDR3 spans 14 amino acids. Germline values: CDR1 MNHEY, CDR2 SVGAGI. Trimming took 6 bases from V and 4 from J, leaving 12 bases between them. The CDR3 sequence: CASSRGLLTGELFF. The CDR3 region has the DNA TGTGCCAGCAGCAGGGGACTACTCACCGGGGAGCTGTTTTTT.

The rearrangement links TRBV7-9 to TRBJ2-2; 13 bases match TRBD2. In germline, CDR1 is SEHNR, CDR2 FQNEAQ (reference sequence). V dropped 5 bases and J dropped 5; count of bases not matched to a gene: 8. The CDR3 runs 17 residues. CDR3 coding DNA: TGTGCCAGCAGCGGACGACGGACTAGCGGGAGTACCGGGGAGCTGTTTTTT. Amino acids: CASSGRRTSGSTGELFF. Using reference TRBV7-9 and TRBJ2-2 for the parts outside the CDR3, the full variable domain is DTGVSQNPRHKITKRGQNVTFRCDPISEHNRLYWYRQTLGQGPEFLTYFQNEAQLEKSRLLSDRFSAERPKGSFSTLEIQRTEQGDSAMYLCASSGRRTSGSTGELFFGEGSRLTVL.

The chain links TRBV6-5 to TRBJ2-7, with 11 bases identical to TRBD2. The germline CDR1 and CDR2 sequences are MNHEY and SVGAGI. The CDR3 runs 15 residues. V dropped 4 bases and J dropped 7; count of bases not matched to a gene: 9. The CDR3 nucleotides read TGTGCCAGCAGTTCCGAATATAGCGGGAGGGGAGAGCAGTACTTC. It is translated as CASSSEYSGRGEQYF.

This clone is a singleton in its sample. This sequence joins TRBV18 and TRBJ1-3, with D hard to call. With 5 bases removed from V and 1 base from J, the gap between germline ends came to 12 bases. The germline CDR1 and CDR2 sequences are KGHSH and LQKENI. This CDR3 spans 15 amino acids. CDR3 in amino acids: CASSTWVASGNTIYF. CDR3 DNA sequence: TGTGCCAGCTCAACATGGGTTGCTTCTGGAAACACCATATATTTT.

This clone turned up a few times. J is TRBJ2-2 and V is TRBV5-1; D uncertain. This CDR3 comprises 16 residues. The V end lost 4 bases, the J end lost 5 bases, and 18 bases lay between the germline ends. Germline CDR1 SGHRS, CDR2 YFSETQ. As DNA, the CDR3 is TGCGCCAGCAGCAGGTTCGACAATCCCTCGACCGGGGAGCTGTTTTTT. It specifies CASSRFDNPSTGELFF. Full variable domain (missing parts from reference TRBV5-1 and TRBJ2-2): KAGVTQTPRYLIKTRGQQVTLSCSPISGHRSVSWYQQTPGQGLQFLFEYFSETQRNKGNFPGRFSGRQFSNSRSEMNVSTLELGDSALYLCASSRFDNPSTGELFFGEGSRLTVL.

This chain uses TRBV7-6 with TRBJ2-5; D ambiguous. CDR3 length: 13 residues. The V end was cut by 5 bases, the J end by 5 bases, with 12 bases between. Germline V lookup: CDR1 SGHVS, CDR2 FNYEAQ. CDR3 protein: CASSIVIRETQYF. The DNA for the CDR3 is TGTGCCAGCAGCATCGTTATTCGCGAGACCCAGTACTTC.

The rearrangement joins TRBV4-1 to TRBJ2-7; 9 nucleotides agree with TRBD2. Per the germline V gene, CDR1 is MGHRA and CDR2 is YSYEKL. The CDR3 is made up of 18 amino acids. V lost 0 bases to trimming and J lost 4 bases; unmatched junction nucleotides: 13. In DNA, the CDR3 is TGCGCCAGCAGCCAAGATCAAGCCGTAGCGGGAGTTTTGTACGAGCAGTACTTC. It is translated as CASSQDQAVAGVLYEQYF.

This sequence joins TRBV6-5 and TRBJ2-7; D remains unclear. The germline V gene encodes CDR1 MNHEY and CDR2 SVGAGI. V lost 6 bases and J lost 3, with 12 bases in between. The CDR3 is 13 amino acids. The CDR3 coding sequence is TGTGCCAGCAGCGCCTGGAGCTTCTACGAGCAGTACTTC. The encoded protein is CASSAWSFYEQYF.

This clone was seen just once. The J gene is TRBJ2-2, the V gene TRBV30; 7 bases line up with TRBD2. CDR1 is GTSNPN and CDR2 is SVGIG in the germline V gene (reference sequence). V trimming: 7 bases; J trimming: 5 bases; junction bases outside the gene matches: 10. CDR3 length: 14 amino acids. CDR3 nucleotides: TGTGCCTCACAGCGGGGTCCTAGGACCGGGGAGCTGTTTTTT. The encoded protein is CASQRGPRTGELFF.

The chain recombines TRBV5-1 with TRBJ2-1, with 8 nucleotides matching TRBD2. This CDR3 spans 17 amino acids. From germline, CDR1 is SGHRS and CDR2 YFSETQ. V shed 0 bases and J 2 bases; nucleotides not matched to a gene: 7. CDR3: CASSLAGGRNAYNEQFF. The CDR3 DNA sequence: TGCGCCAGCAGCTTGGCCGGCGGGAGGAACGCCTACAATGAGCAGTTCTTC.

The chain couples TRBV29-1 to TRBJ2-7; the D gene is possibly TRBD2 (6 bases). Germline CDR1 and CDR2: SQVTM and ANQGSEA. The ends were cut back, 3 bases at V and 0 bases at J, with 12 bases in the middle. The CDR3 totals 14 residues. The CDR3 region is CSVELADFSYEQYF. In nucleotides, the CDR3 is TGCAGCGTTGAGTTAGCGGATTTCTCCTACGAGCAGTACTTC.

This chain joins TRBV12-5 and TRBJ2-3; 7 bases fit TRBD2. CDR1 and CDR2 (germline): LGHNT, FRNRAP. The length of the CDR3 is 14 residues. V was pared by 1 base and J by 6 bases, with 4 bases of the junction left unmatched. Written as DNA, the CDR3 is TGTGCTAGTGGTTTGGGAACTAGCGCCGATACGCAGTATTTT. Residues: CASGLGTSADTQYF.

This chain uses TRBV6-5 with TRBJ1-4, with 7 bases lining up with TRBD1. Germline CDR1 is MNHEY and CDR2 is SVGAGI. The CDR3 extends over 14 amino acids. With 5 bases clipped from V and 6 bases from J, the junction kept 6 bases outside the gene matches. In nucleotides, the CDR3 is TGTGCCAGCAGTGGACTTGGGACAGATGAAAAACTGTTTTTT. Its protein is CASSGLGTDEKLFF.

The chain links TRBV5-1 to TRBJ2-3, with 8 bases matching TRBD1. Trimming removed 7 bases from V and 2 bases from J; junction bases left unmatched: 3. The CDR3 consists of 13 residues. CDR1 is SGHRS, CDR2 YFSETQ, per germline. The CDR3 region is CASEDRVTDTQYF. CDR3 sequence (DNA): TGCGCCAGCGAGGACAGGGTCACAGATACGCAGTATTTT.

J is TRBJ2-7 and V is TRBV28; D is possibly TRBD2 (6 bases). CDR1 and CDR2 (germline): MDHEN, SYDVKM. The CDR3 has 14 amino acids. The V end lost 8 bases, the J end lost 2 bases, and 16 bases lay between the germline ends. The CDR3 sequence: CASPTTGEPYEQYF. DNA for the CDR3: TGTGCCAGCCCCACAACGGGAGAACCCTACGAGCAGTACTTC.